This T cell receptor beta chain stems from a study of cytomegalovirus exposure and HLA in healthy donors. Overall study context: About 180 million T cells yielded 100 million to 130 million unique TCR beta sequences, as an earlier analysis found.

Nominally healthy donors were sampled, though unrecorded immune exposures were likely. Looked up from germline, CDR1 is WNHNN and CDR2 is SYGVQD (reference sequence). The V gene end was trimmed by 0 bases and the J gene end by 6 bases; junction bases not matched to a gene: 12. This CDR3 region has 17 residues. Study-wide results and caveats: The classifier reportedly diagnosed cytomegalovirus status with high specificity and sensitivity. Indistinguishable V segments such as TRBV6-2 and TRBV6-3 were excluded.

PCR involved 60 Vbeta and 13 Jbeta primers. TCRdb's copy holds only in-frame clones and misses some; the assay was immunoSEQ multiplex PCR. The data hold about 160,000 clones, with 70% to 80% observed a single time. As for this clone: Its antigen is currently unknown.

V and J are TRBV10-1 and TRBJ2-7; 9 bases align to TRBD2. Sequences were obtained from PBMCs. The receptor comes from a man over 45 in good health and CMV-seropositive. The CDR3 is CASSESILRGGLGEQYF. The DNA of the CDR3 is TGCGCCAGCAGTGAGTCGATTCTGCGGGGGGGCCTGGGCGAGCAGTACTTC.